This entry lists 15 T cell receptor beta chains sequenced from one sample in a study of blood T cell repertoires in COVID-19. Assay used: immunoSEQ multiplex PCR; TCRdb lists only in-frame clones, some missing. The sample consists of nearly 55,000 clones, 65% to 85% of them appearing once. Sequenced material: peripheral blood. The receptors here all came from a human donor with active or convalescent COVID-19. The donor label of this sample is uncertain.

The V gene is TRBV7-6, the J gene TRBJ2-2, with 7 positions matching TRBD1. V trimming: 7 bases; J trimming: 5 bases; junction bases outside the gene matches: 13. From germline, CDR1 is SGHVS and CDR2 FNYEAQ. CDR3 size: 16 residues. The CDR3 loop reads CASNGGQDPRTGELFF. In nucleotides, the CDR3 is TGTGCCAGCAATGGCGGACAGGACCCGCGGACCGGGGAGCTGTTTTTT.

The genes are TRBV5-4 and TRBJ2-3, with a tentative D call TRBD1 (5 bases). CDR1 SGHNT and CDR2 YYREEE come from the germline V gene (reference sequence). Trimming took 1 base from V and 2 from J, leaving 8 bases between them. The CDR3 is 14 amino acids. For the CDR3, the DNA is TGTGCCAGCAGCTTGAGGGGCCCCACAGATACGCAGTATTTT. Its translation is CASSLRGPTDTQYF.

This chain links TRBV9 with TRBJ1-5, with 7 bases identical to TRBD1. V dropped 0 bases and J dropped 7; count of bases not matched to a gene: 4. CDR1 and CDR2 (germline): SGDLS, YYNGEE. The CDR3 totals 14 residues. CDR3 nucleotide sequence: TGTGCCAGCAGCGTAGGACAGGGTCAACAGCCCCAGCATTTT. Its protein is CASSVGQGQQPQHF.

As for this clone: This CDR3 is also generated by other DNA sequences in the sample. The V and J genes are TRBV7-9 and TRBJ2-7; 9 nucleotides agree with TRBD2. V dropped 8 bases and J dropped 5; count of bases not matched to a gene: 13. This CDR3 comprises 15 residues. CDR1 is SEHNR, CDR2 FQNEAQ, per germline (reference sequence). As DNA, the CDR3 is TGTGCCAGCCGCGCCGGCCCGGGCGGGGGGGACGAGCAGTACTTC. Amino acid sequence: CASRAGPGGGDEQYF.

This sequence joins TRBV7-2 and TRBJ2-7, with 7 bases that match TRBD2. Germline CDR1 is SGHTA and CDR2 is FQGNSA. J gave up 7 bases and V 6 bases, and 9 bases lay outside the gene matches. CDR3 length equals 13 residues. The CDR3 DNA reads TGTGCCAGCAGGCCGGGAGCGGGGACGGAGCAGTACTTC. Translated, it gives CASRPGAGTEQYF. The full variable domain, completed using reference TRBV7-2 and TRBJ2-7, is GAGVSQSPSNKVTEKGKDVELRCDPISGHTALYWYRQSLGQGLEFLIYFQGNSAPDKSGLPSDRFSAERTGGSVSTLTIQRTQQEDSAVYLCASRPGAGTEQYFGPGTRLTVT.

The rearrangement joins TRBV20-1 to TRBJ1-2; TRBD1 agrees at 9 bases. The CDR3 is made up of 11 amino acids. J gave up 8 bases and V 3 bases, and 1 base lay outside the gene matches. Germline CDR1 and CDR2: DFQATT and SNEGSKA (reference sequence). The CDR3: CSARGQGGYTF. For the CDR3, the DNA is TGCAGTGCTAGGGGACAGGGAGGCTACACCTTC.

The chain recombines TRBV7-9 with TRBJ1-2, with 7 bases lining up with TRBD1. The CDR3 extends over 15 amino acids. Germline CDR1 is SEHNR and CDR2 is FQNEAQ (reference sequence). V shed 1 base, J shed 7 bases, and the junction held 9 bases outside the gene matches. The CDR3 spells CASSLGQGPMAGYTF. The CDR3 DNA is TGTGCCAGCAGCTTAGGACAGGGCCCTATGGCTGGCTACACCTTC.

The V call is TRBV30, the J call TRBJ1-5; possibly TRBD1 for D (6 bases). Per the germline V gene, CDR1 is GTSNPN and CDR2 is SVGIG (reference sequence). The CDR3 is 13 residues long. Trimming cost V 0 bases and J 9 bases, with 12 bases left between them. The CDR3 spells CAWSVGGGGPQHF. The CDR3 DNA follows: TGTGCCTGGAGTGTAGGGGGGGGAGGGCCCCAGCATTTT.

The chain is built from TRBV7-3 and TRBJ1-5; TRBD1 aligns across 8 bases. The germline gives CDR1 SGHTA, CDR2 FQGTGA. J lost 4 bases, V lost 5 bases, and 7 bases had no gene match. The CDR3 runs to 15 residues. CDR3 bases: TGTGCCAGCAGCGCGCCACAGGGGGGGAATCAGCCCCAGCATTTT. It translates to CASSAPQGGNQPQHF.

The CDR3 DNA sequence: TGTGCCAGCAGTGAAACATGGAGTAGCATTGGCTACACCTTC. Residues: CASSETWSSIGYTF. The chain uses TRBV6-1 and TRBJ1-2; D call uncertain. CDR1 and CDR2 from the germline V gene are MNHNS and SASEGT. V shed 2 bases and J shed 7 bases, with 14 bases lying between them. CDR3 length: 14 residues.

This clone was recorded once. The CDR3 protein is CASSQGHRNTEAFF. The CDR3 DNA sequence: TGTGCCAGCAGCCAGGGACATAGGAACACTGAAGCTTTCTTT. The rearrangement uses TRBV3-1 (or the pseudogene TRBV3-2) and TRBJ1-1, with D possibly TRBD1 on 6 matching bases. From germline, CDR1 is LGHDT and CDR2 YNNKEL (reference sequence). V lost 3 bases, J lost 1 base, and 9 bases lay in between. The CDR3 extends over 14 amino acids.

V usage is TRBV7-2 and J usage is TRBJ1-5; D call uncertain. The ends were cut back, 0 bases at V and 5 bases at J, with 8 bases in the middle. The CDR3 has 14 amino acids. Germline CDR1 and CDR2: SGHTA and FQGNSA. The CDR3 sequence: CASSLARGYQPQHF. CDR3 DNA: TGTGCCAGCAGCTTAGCCAGAGGATATCAGCCCCAGCATTTT.

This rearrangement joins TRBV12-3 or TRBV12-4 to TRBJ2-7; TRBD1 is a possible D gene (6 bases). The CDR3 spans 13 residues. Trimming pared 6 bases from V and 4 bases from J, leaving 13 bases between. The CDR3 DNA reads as TGTGCCAGCAGCTTTCAGGGGACATACGAGCAGTACTTC. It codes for CASSFQGTYEQYF.

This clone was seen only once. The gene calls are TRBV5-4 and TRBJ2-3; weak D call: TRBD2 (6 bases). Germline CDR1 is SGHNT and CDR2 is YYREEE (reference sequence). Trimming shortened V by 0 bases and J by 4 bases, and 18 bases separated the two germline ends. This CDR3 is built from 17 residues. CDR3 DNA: TGTGCCAGCAGCTTGGAATACGGGAGTATAGGCCCAGATACGCAGTATTTT. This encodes CASSLEYGSIGPDTQYF.

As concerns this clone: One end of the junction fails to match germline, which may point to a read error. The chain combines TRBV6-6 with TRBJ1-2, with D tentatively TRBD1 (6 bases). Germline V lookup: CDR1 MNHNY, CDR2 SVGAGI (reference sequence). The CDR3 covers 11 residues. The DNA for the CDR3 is TGTGCCAGCAGTGACCTTGGACAGACTGCCTTC. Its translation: CASSDLGQTAF.